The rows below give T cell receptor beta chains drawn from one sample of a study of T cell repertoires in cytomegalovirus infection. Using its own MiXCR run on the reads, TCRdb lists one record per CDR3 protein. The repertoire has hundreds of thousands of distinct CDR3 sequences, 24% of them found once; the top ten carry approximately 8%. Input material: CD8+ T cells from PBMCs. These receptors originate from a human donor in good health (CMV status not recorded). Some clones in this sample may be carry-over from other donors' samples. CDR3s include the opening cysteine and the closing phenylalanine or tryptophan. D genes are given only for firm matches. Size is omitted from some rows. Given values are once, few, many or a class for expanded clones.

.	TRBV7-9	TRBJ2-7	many	TGTGCCAGCAGCTTGACAGGCGATTTTATCTACGAGCAGTACTTC	CASSLTGDFIYEQYF
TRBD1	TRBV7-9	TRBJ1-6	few	TGTGCCACCCAGGGGGATTCACCCCTCCACTTT	CATQGDSPLHF
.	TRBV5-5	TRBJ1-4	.	TGTGCCAGCAGCTTGATGCCGGGGGCTTACGAAAAACTGTTTTTT	CASSLMPGAYEKLFF
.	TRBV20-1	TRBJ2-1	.	TGCAGTGCCCCGAGTTCTAGTAACCACAATGAGCAGTTCTTC	CSAPSSSNHNEQFF
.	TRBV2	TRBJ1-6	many	TGTGCCAGCAGTGAAAGAGGGACCGGGACCTATAATTCACCCCTCCACTTT	CASSERGTGTYNSPLHF
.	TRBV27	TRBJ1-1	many	TGTGCCAGCAGTCGGCACAGGGTTTTCACTGAAGCTTTCTTT	CASSRHRVFTEAFF
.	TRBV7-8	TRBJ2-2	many	TGTGCCAGCAGCCCTCGGGCGGCCGGGGAGCTGTTTTTT	CASSPRAAGELFF
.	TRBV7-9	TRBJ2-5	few	TGTGCCAGCAGTAGAAACGGGGGAGAGACCCAGTACTTC	CASSRNGGETQYF
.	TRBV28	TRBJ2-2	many	TGTGCCAGCACCAACAGGGCCACCGGGGAGCTGTTTTTT	CASTNRATGELFF
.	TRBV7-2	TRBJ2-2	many	TGTGCCAGCAGCTTAAACGCGGTCCCACGAACCGGGGAGCTGTTTTTT	CASSLNAVPRTGELFF
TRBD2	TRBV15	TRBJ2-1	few	TGTGCCACCAGTAGAGGAGGACTAGTCTACAATGAGCAGTTCTTC	CATSRGGLVYNEQFF
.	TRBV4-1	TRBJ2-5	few	TGCGCCAGCAGCCAAGAATGGTCCTTTCAAGAGACCCAGTACTTC	CASSQEWSFQETQYF
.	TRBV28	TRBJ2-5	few	TGTGCCAGCACCTCCGGGGGCCAGTACCAAGAGACCCAGTACTTC	CASTSGGQYQETQYF
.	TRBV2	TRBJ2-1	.	TGTGCCAGCAGTGTGATGAGCCTGAGGGGCTCCTACAATGAGCAGTTCTTC	CASSVMSLRGSYNEQFF
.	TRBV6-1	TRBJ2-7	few	TGTGCCTCCCGGGCGACAAGTGCCTACGAGCAGTACTTC	CASRATSAYEQYF
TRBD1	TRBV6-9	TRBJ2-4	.	TGTGCCAGCAGTCTCGACAGGGAACCCAAAAACATTCAGTACTTC	CASSLDREPKNIQYF
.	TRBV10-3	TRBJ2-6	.	TGTGCCATCAGTGCAGGGCAGGCCTCTGGGGCCAACGTCCTGACTTTC	CAISAGQASGANVLTF
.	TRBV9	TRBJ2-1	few	TGTGCCAGCAGTGTGGTCCGGGACTTGGTAGACAATGAGCAGTTCTTC	CASSVVRDLVDNEQFF
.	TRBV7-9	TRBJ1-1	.	TGTGCCAGCAGCTTATCGTTTGGGGGGACTGAAGCTTTCTTT	CASSLSFGGTEAFF
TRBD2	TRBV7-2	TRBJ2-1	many	TGTGCAAGCCCCCGCGGGGGGGCAGGGAATGAGCAGTTCTTC	CASPRGGAGNEQFF
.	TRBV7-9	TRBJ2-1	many	TGTGCCAGCAGTAGGGGAACAGGTTACATTAACAATGAGCAGTTCTTC	CASSRGTGYINNEQFF
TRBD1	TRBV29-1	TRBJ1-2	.	TGCAGCGTTGAGGCCCTGACAGGGATAAACTATGGCTACACCTTC	CSVEALTGINYGYTF
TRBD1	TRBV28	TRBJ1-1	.	TGTGCCAGCAGTTTCGGACAGGGGTTTATGAACACTGAAGCTTTCTTT	CASSFGQGFMNTEAFF
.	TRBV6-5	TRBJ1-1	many	TGTGCCAGCAGTTCAAGGACTGAAGCTTTCTTT	CASSSRTEAFF
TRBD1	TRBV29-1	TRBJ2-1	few	TGCAGCGTTGATGGGACAGCAGTGAATGAGCAGTTCTTC	CSVDGTAVNEQFF
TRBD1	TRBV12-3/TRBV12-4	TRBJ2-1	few	TGTGCCAGCAGTCTGGGGGACAGCCTGGGCAATGAGCAGTTCTTC	CASSLGDSLGNEQFF
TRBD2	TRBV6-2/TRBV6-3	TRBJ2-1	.	TGTGCCAGCAGCCCCCAAGAAGCGGGGGACTACAATGAGCAGTTCTTC	CASSPQEAGDYNEQFF
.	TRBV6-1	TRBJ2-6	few	TGTGCCAGCACCGAGTGGGGCTCTGGGGCCAACGTCCTGACTTTC	CASTEWGSGANVLTF
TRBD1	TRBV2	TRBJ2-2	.	TGTGCCAGCAGTTGGGACAGCGGACATTCCACCACCGGGGAGCTGTTTTTT	CASSWDSGHSTTGELFF
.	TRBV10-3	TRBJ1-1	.	TGTGCCATCAGTGAGTCCGAGGGCAGGGCAAACACTGAAGCTTTCTTT	CAISESEGRANTEAFF
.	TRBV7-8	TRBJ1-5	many	TGTGCCAGCAGCTTAGCAGGCAGGGTGATCAATCAGCCCCAGCATTTT	CASSLAGRVINQPQHF
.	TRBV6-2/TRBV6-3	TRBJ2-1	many	TGTGCCAGCAGTCCTATCGAAGTGGGCCGTCGAAATGAGCAGTTCTTC	CASSPIEVGRRNEQFF
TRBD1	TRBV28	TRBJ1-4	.	TGTGCCAGCAGTTTATATGTGATTCCCCCCTCGACAGGGGGCGAAAAGACTAATGAAAAACTGTTTTTT	CASSLYVIPPSTGGEKTNEKLFF
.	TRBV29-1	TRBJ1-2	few	TGCAGCGTTGAGTTAACGGACGCCAACTATGGCTACACCTTC	CSVELTDANYGYTF
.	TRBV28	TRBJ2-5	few	TGTGCCAGCAGGCCCCGAGGCGATCCGCTAGAAACCCAGTACTTC	CASRPRGDPLETQYF
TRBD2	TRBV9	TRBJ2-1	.	TGTGTCAGCAGCCGGGGGGGGGGTCTAGCGGGAGGGGGTTTCTACAATGAGCAGTTCTTC	CVSSRGGGLAGGGFYNEQFF
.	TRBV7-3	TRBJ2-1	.	TGTGCCAGCAGCTTAACGTTAGGGGTAGTGGCCTACAATGAGCAGTTCTTC	CASSLTLGVVAYNEQFF
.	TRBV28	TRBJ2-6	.	TGTGCCAGCAGTTCCTCACAAGACCCTGGGGCCAACGTCCTGACTTTC	CASSSSQDPGANVLTF
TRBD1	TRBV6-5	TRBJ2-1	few	TGTGCCAGCAGTCGACGGGACAGTTCCTACAATGAGCAGTTCTTC	CASSRRDSSYNEQFF
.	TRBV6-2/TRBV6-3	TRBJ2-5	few	TGTGCCAGCAGCCAAGACCAGGCAACCCAGTACTTC	CASSQDQATQYF
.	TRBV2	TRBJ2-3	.	TGTGCCAGCAGTGAATCCCAGGACAGCACAGATACGCAGTATTTT	CASSESQDSTDTQYF
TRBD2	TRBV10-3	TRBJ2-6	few	TGTGCCATCAGATCGACTAGCGGGGCCCACTCTGGGGCCAACGTCCTGACTTTC	CAIRSTSGAHSGANVLTF
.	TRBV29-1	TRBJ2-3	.	TGCAGCGTTTTGCGGGACGTAGATACGCAGTATTTT	CSVLRDVDTQYF
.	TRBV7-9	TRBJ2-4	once	TGTGCCAGCAGCTTAGGGGGAGGCGGAAAGTACTTC	CASSLGGGGKYF
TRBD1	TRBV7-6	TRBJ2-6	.	TGTGCCAGCGGCAACAGACAGGGGCCCCACGTCCTGACTTTC	CASGNRQGPHVLTF
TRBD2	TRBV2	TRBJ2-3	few	TGTGCCAGCAGTGATAGTCTAGCGGGGGACACAGATACGCAGTATTTT	CASSDSLAGDTDTQYF
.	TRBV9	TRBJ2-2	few	TGTGCCAGCAGCGGGGGAACAACGAACACCGGGGAGCTGTTTTTT	CASSGGTTNTGELFF
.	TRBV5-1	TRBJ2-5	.	TGCGCCAGCAGCTTGACTCCTGAGAGACGGCAAGAGACCCAGTACTTC	CASSLTPERRQETQYF
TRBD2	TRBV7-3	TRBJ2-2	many	TGTGCCAGCAGCGATTCTCACGGGACTAGCGGGGGGTTGAACACCGGGGAGCTGTTTTTT	CASSDSHGTSGGLNTGELFF
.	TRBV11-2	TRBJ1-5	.	TGTGCCAGCAGCTCCAGGACAGCTGGGCAGCCCCAGCATTTT	CASSSRTAGQPQHF